This section outlines one T cell receptor beta chain sequence together with its context. This sample was taken from a study of blood T cell repertoires in COVID-19. The germline V gene has CDR1 SGHRS and CDR2 YFSETQ. The germline V and J ends were trimmed by 0 bases and 3 bases, with 9 bases remaining between them. CDR3 length equals 15 residues. Here immunoSEQ multiplex PCR was the method, and the copy in TCRdb shows in-frame clones only, minus some. This sample yields hundreds of thousands of clones, of which just under 90% are seen a single time; around 0.8% belongs to the top ten. The sequencing sample was made of PBMCs or T cells enriched from blood (not recorded which). The chain couples TRBV5-1 to TRBJ2-2, with a possible D match to TRBD1 (5 bases). The sequence was obtained from a man between 45 and 60 years old who had been exposed to COVID-19. The CDR3 sequence is CASSLVVGDTGELFF. The DNA of the CDR3 is TGCGCCAGCAGCTTGGTGGTAGGGGACACCGGGGAGCTGTTTTTT.